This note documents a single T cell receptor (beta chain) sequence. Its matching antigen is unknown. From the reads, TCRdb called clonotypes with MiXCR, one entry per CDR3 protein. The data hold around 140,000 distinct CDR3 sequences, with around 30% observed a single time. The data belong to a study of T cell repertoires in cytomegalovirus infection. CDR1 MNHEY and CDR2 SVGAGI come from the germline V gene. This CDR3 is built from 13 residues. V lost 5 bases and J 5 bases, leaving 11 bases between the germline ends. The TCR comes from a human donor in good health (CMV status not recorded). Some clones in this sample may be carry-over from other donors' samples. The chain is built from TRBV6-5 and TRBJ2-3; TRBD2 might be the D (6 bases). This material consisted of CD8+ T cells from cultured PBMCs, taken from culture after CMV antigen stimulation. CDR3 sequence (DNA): TGTGCCAGCAGTGGGGGACTCCGAGATACGCAGTATTTT. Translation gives CASSGGLRDTQYF.